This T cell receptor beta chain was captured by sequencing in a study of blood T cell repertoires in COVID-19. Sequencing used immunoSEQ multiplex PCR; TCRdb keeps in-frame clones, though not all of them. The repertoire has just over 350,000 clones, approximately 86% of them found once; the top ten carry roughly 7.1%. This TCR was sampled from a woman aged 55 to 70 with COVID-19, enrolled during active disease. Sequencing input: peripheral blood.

In nucleotides, the CDR3 is TGTGCCAGTAGTACTCAGGGAAATACTGAAGCTTTCTTT. It is translated as CASSTQGNTEAFF. J is TRBJ1-1 and V is TRBV19; D perhaps matches TRBD1 (5 bases). The CDR3 runs 13 residues. Germline V gene sequence: CDR1 LNHDA, CDR2 SQIVND (reference sequence). V lost 4 bases and J 5 bases, leaving 11 bases between the germline ends. Full variable domain (remainder filled in from reference TRBV19 and TRBJ1-1): DGGITQSPKYLFRKEGQNVTLSCEQNLNHDAMYWYRQDPGQGLRLIYYSQIVNDFQKGDIAEGYSVSREKKESFPLTVTSAQKNPTAFYLCASSTQGNTEAFFGQGTRLTVV.